Described below is a single TCR beta chain sequence and its context. Its antigen is unidentified. Clones were read by immunoSEQ multiplex PCR, and TCRdb kept only the in-frame ones, dropping some. The sample lists just over 2,000,000 clones; roughly 95% were seen once. This entry belongs to a study of shared clonotypes between healthy human individuals. Study-wide points: The four-donor shared clonotypes exceeded non-shared clonotypes in generation probability, with non-shared ones scoring lower.

Losses at the gene ends were 4 bases for V and 4 bases for J; bases not matched to a gene: 7. This CDR3 has 15 amino acids. Germline assignment: CDR1 SGHRS and CDR2 YFSETQ. The chain is built from TRBV5-1 and TRBJ2-3, with 9 bases aligning to TRBD1. Sequencing was performed on naive CD4+ T cells sorted from blood. Subset specified: CD45RA+ positively selected. The receptor's source is a man aged 18 to 30 in good health. The CDR3 DNA is TGCGCCAGCAGCCAACCGGGACAGGGACCAGATACGCAGTATTTT. Translated, it gives CASSQPGQGPDTQYF.